This note documents a single TCR beta chain sequence. The antigen remains undetermined. This sample stems from a study of post-analysis software for immune sequencing data. General study points: TRBV5-6, TRBV5-1 and TRBV20-1 were among 4 or 5 TRBV segments more frequent in patients than controls.

This CDR3 is 13 amino acids long. V lost 8 bases, J lost 2 bases, and 13 bases lay in between. The authors incorporated unique molecular identifiers into the TCR beta cDNA libraries. TCRdb re-analysed the PCR reads in MiXCR, keeping a single row per CDR3 protein. The top ten clones hold roughly 13% of a sample with hundreds of thousands of distinct CDR3 sequences, around 37% of them seen once. This receptor was taken from a girl aged 10-17 years with multiple sclerosis. Sequences were obtained from blood. The genes are TRBV12-3 or TRBV12-4 and TRBJ2-7; no firm D call. Written as DNA, the CDR3 is TGTGCCAGCGCTCGGACCAGAACCTACGAGCAGTACTTC. It yields the protein CASARTRTYEQYF.